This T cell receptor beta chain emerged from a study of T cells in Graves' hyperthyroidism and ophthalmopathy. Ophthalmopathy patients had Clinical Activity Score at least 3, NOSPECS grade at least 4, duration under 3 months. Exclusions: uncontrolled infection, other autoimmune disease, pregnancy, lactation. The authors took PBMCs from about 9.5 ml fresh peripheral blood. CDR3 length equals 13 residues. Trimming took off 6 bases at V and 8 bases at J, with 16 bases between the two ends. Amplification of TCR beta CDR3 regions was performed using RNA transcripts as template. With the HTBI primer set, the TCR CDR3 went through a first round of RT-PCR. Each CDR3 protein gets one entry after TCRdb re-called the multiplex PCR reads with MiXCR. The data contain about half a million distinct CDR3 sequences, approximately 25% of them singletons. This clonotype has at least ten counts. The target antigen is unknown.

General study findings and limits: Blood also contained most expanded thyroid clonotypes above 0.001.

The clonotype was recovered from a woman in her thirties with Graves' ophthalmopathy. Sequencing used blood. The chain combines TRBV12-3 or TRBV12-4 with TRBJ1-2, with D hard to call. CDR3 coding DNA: TGTGCCAGCAGCCCGGGATCCCAACGGGGCTACACCTTC. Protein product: CASSPGSQRGYTF.